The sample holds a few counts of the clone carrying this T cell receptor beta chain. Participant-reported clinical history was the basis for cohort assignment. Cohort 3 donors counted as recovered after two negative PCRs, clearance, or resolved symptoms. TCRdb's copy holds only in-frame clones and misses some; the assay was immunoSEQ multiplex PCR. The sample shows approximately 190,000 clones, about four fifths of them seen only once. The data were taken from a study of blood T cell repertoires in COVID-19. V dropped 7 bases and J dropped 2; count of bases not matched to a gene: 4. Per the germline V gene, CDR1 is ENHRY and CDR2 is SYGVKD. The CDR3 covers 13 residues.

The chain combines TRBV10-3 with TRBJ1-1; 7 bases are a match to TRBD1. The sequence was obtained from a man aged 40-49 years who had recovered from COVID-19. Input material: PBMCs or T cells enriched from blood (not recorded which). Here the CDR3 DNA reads TGTGCCATCAACGGACAGGTTAACACTGAAGCTTTCTTT. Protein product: CAINGQVNTEAFF.